The rows below give T cell receptor beta chains drawn from one sample of a study of identical twins. TCRdb independently ran MiXCR on the 5' RACE reads; one entry per CDR3 protein. The sample consists of 450,000 to 650,000 distinct CDR3 sequences, 9.6% of them appearing once. These sequences were also reported in another study, on yellow fever vaccine responses in identical twins.

The specimen sequenced was PBMCs. These receptors came from a woman younger than 30 in good health. CDR3s include the opening cysteine and the closing phenylalanine or tryptophan. D genes are given only for firm matches. A clone size is listed for some rows: how often the clone was seen (once, few, many), or a class if it is expanded.

abundance	v_gene	j_gene	d_gene	CDR3aa	CDR3nt
many	TRBV12-3/TRBV12-4	TRBJ2-7	TRBD2	CASRTGTGGTYEQYF	TGTGCCAGCAGGACCGGGACGGGAGGAACCTACGAGCAGTACTTC
-	TRBV28	TRBJ2-3	TRBD2	CASRSSGGANTQYF	TGTGCCAGCAGGTCTAGCGGGGGGGCGAATACGCAGTATTTT
many	TRBV28	TRBJ2-5	TRBD2	CASSLTGGRETQYF	TGTGCCAGCAGTTTAACGGGAGGGCGGGAGACCCAGTACTTC
many	TRBV6-2/TRBV6-3	TRBJ1-5	TRBD1	CASSELDRPHQPQHF	TGTGCCAGCAGCGAATTGGACAGGCCCCATCAGCCCCAGCATTTT
-	TRBV5-1	TRBJ2-2	-	CASSPWGGPSDTGELFF	TGCGCCAGCAGCCCCTGGGGTGGGCCCTCGGACACCGGGGAGCTGTTTTTT
many	TRBV29-1	TRBJ2-3	TRBD2	CSVSSREVTDTQYF	TGCAGCGTTTCTAGCCGGGAGGTTACAGATACGCAGTATTTT
few	TRBV29-1	TRBJ2-5	-	CSGVQGTQYF	TGCAGCGGAGTCCAGGGGACCCAGTACTTC
-	TRBV6-2/TRBV6-3	TRBJ2-2	-	CASSYSGPGELFF	TGTGCCAGCAGTTACTCAGGGCCCGGGGAGCTGTTTTTT
many	TRBV7-2	TRBJ2-7	-	CASSIAKSSVAYEQYF	TGTGCCAGCAGCATAGCCAAGAGTAGCGTTGCCTACGAGCAGTACTTC
few	TRBV7-9	TRBJ2-7	-	CASSSAASDYEQYF	TGTGCCAGCAGCTCGGCGGCTAGCGACTACGAGCAGTACTTC
-	TRBV6-1	TRBJ1-2	-	CASTPGRRIGEGYTF	TGTGCCAGCACACCGGGACGTCGGATCGGAGAGGGCTACACCTTC
few	TRBV12-3/TRBV12-4	TRBJ2-7	TRBD1	CASSYAGTGDYEQYF	TGTGCCAGCAGTTATGCCGGGACAGGGGACTACGAGCAGTACTTC
-	TRBV4-3	TRBJ1-6	-	CASSQNHRFGSPLHF	TGCGCCAGCAGCCAAAACCACCGTTTTGGGTCACCCCTCCACTTT
-	TRBV6-1	TRBJ2-7	-	CASSRDSPTEQYF	TGTGCCAGCAGCCGGGACTCCCCGACCGAGCAGTACTTC
few	TRBV5-1	TRBJ2-1	TRBD2	CASSYGLETHNEQFF	TGCGCCAGCAGCTACGGACTAGAGACCCACAATGAGCAGTTCTTC